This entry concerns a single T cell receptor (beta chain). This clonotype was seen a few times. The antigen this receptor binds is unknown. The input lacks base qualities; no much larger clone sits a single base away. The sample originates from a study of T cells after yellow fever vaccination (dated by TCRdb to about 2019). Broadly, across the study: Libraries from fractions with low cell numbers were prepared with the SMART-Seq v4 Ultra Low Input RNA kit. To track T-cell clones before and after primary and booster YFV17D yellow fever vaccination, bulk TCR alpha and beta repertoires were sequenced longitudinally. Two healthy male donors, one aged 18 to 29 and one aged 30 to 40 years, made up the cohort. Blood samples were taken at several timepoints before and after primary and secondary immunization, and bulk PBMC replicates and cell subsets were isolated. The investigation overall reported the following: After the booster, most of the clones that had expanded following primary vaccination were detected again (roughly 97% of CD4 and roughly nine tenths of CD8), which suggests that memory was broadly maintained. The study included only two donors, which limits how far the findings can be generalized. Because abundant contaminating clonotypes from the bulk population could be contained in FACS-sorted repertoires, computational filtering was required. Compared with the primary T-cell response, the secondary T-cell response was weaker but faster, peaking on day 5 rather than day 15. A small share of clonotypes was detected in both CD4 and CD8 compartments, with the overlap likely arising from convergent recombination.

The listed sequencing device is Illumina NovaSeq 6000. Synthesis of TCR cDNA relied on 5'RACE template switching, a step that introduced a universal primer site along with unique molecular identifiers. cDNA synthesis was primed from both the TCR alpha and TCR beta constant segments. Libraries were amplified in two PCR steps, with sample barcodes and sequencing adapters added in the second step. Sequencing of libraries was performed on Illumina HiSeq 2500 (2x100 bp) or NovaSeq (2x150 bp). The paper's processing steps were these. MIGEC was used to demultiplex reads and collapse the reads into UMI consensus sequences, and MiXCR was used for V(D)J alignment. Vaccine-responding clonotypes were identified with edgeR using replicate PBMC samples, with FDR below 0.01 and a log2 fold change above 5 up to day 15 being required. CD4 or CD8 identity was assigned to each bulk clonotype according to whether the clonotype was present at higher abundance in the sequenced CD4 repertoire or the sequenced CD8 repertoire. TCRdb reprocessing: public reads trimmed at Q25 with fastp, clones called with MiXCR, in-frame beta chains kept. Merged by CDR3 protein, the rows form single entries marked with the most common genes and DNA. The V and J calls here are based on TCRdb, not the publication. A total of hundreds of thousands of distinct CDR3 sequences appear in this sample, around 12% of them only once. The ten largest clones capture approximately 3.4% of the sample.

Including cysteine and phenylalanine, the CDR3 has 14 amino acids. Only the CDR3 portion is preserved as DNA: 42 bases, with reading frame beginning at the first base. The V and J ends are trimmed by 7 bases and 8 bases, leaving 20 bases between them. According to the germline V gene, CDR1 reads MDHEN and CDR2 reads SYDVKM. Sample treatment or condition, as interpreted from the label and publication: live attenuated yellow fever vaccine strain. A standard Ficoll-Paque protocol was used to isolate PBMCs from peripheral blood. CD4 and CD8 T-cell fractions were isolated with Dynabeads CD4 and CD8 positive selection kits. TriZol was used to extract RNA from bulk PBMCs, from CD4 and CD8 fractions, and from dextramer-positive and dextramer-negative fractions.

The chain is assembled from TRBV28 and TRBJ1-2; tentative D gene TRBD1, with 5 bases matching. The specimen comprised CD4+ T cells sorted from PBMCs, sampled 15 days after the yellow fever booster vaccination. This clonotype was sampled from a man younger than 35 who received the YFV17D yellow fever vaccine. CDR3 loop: CASTLSGHEGGYTF. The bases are TGTGCCAGCACCCTGTCAGGGCATGAGGGCGGCTACACCTTC.